The next 28 T cell receptor beta chains were all read from a single sample in a study of beta chain features in type 1 diabetes. The whole isolated RNA underwent reverse transcription, so sequencing captured expressed TCRB transcripts. TCRdb keeps only in-frame clones here, not all; method: immunoSEQ multiplex PCR. The data contain around 240,000 clones, around 65% of them singletons. Material for sequencing was naive CD4+ T cells from blood. The source is a man aged 25 to 40 in good health.

V is TRBV30 and J is TRBJ2-7; D is perhaps TRBD1 or TRBD2 (5 bases each). From germline, CDR1 is GTSNPN and CDR2 SVGIG (reference sequence). This CDR3 region has 12 residues. Trimming took off 8 bases at V and 5 bases at J, with 16 bases between the two ends. The CDR3: CAGSGARDEQYF. The CDR3 nucleotides are TGTGCCGGGTCCGGGGCCAGGGACGAGCAGTACTTC. The full variable domain, in which reference TRBV30 and TRBJ2-7 provide the parts outside the CDR3, is SQTIHQWPATLVQPVGSPLSLECTVEGTSNPNLYWYRQAAGRGLQLLFYSVGIGQISSEVPQNLSASRPQDRQFILSSKKLLLSDSGFYLCAGSGARDEQYFGPGTRLTVT.

The chain has TRBV4-2 and TRBJ2-2; D might be TRBD1 (5 bases). The CDR3 has 16 amino acids. CDR1 is LGHNA, CDR2 YNFKEQ, per germline. The V gene lost 1 base and the J gene lost 1 base, with 10 bases spanning the gap. The CDR3 DNA is TGTGCCAGCAGCCAAGGGGGCCATAGGAACACCGGGGAGCTGTTTTTT. Its translation is CASSQGGHRNTGELFF.

The V and J genes are TRBV5-1 and TRBJ2-5; D is uncertain. Germline V gene lookup returns CDR1 SGHRS and CDR2 YFSETQ. The CDR3 runs to 13 residues. V was shortened by 0 bases and J by 1 base, with 4 bases between the two germline ends. The DNA of the CDR3 is TGCGCCAGCAGCTTGGGCGTCCAAGAGACCCAGTACTTC. Translation gives CASSLGVQETQYF.

The CDR3, as DNA: TGTGCTAGTGGTAACCCCGGGACAAACAACACCGGGGAGCTGTTTTTT. Protein sequence: CASGNPGTNNTGELFF. The chain employs TRBV12-5 and TRBJ2-2, with D perhaps matching TRBD1 (6 bases). The CDR3 sequence is 16 residues long. Trimming shortened V by 5 bases and J by 2 bases, and 15 bases separated the two germline ends. CDR1 is LGHNT, CDR2 FRNRAP, per germline.

The gene calls are TRBV4-1 and TRBJ2-7; possible D gene TRBD1, 6 bases. The germline V gene has CDR1 MGHRA and CDR2 YSYEKL. The CDR3 consists of 14 residues. The V end lost 1 base, the J end lost 3 bases, and 10 bases lay between the germline ends. CDR3 region: CASSQGAQGYEQYF. The CDR3 DNA reads as TGCGCCAGCAGCCAAGGGGCACAGGGCTACGAGCAGTACTTC.

V is TRBV13 and J is TRBJ2-1; 9 bases fit TRBD1. The CDR3 spans 14 residues. CDR1 is PRHDT, CDR2 FYEKMQ, per germline (reference sequence). V was pared by 6 bases and J by 6 bases, with 6 bases of the junction left unmatched. CDR3 region: CASRSNRGLNEQFF. In DNA, the CDR3 is TGTGCCAGCAGATCGAACAGGGGGCTCAATGAGCAGTTCTTC.

The V gene is TRBV6-6, the J gene TRBJ1-5; D not resolved. The germline V gene encodes CDR1 MNHNY and CDR2 SVGAGI (reference sequence). CDR3 length equals 13 residues. The ends were cut back, 7 bases at V and 2 bases at J, with 9 bases in the middle. The DNA for the CDR3 is TGTGCCAGCACTCAACACGGCAATCAGCCCCAGCATTTT. This sequence encodes CASTQHGNQPQHF.

This clone occurred a few times. The V gene is TRBV25-1, the J gene TRBJ2-5; 7 bases line up with TRBD1. Germline CDR1 MGHDK, CDR2 SYGVNS. The CDR3 has 13 residues. V was clipped by 6 bases and J by 1 base; unmatched bases: 2. Here the CDR3 reads CASRGDSQETQYF. The CDR3 DNA follows: TGTGCCAGCAGAGGGGACAGCCAAGAGACCCAGTACTTC.

The chain has TRBV18 and TRBJ1-1; D is ambiguous. Trimming stripped 2 bases from V and 0 bases from J, with 4 bases between. This CDR3 is 13 amino acids long. Germline V lookup: CDR1 KGHSH, CDR2 LQKENI. The CDR3 coding sequence is TGTGCCAGCTCACCAAGAATGAACACTGAAGCTTTCTTT. Amino acids: CASSPRMNTEAFF.

The chain uses TRBV25-1 and TRBJ2-4; no reliable D call. Germline V CDR1 and CDR2: MGHDK, SYGVNS. The V end lost 3 bases, the J end lost 0 bases, and 9 bases lay between the germline ends. CDR3 length: 15 amino acids. As DNA, the CDR3 is TGTGCCAGCAGTGACGACGGTTTAGCCAAAAACATTCAGTACTTC. It codes for CASSDDGLAKNIQYF.

This rearrangement joins TRBV18 to TRBJ2-2; no clear D gene. Trimming took off 5 bases at V and 1 base at J, with 2 bases between the two ends. The germline CDR1 and CDR2 sequences are KGHSH and LQKENI. The CDR3 has 12 amino acids. CDR3 in DNA: TGTGCCAGCTCATTGAACACCGGGGAGCTGTTTTTT. Translation gives CASSLNTGELFF.

This clone has just a few counts. The chain recombines TRBV23-1 with TRBJ2-7; D is undetermined. TRBV23-1 is flagged as an ORF with uncertain function. The CDR3 totals 11 residues. V lost 5 bases, J lost 5 bases, and 7 bases lay in between. In nucleotides, the CDR3 is TGCGCCAGCAGTTCAAGGGACGAGCAGTACTTC. This codes for CASSSRDEQYF.

The sample holds one count of this clone. The germline gene is not matched at one end of the junction; a read error may be the cause. J is TRBJ2-3 and V is TRBV11-2, with 11 bases that match TRBD2. The CDR3 has 13 amino acids. CDR1 and CDR2 from the germline V gene are SGHAT and FQNNGV. DNA for the CDR3: TGTGCCAGCAGTTATGTGACTAGCGGGATTATTAGTTTT. This translates into CASSYVTSGIISF.

The table lists this clone with a few counts. The V gene is TRBV30, the J gene TRBJ1-1; 7 bases are shared with TRBD1. V was clipped by 3 bases and J by 6 bases; unmatched bases: 7. Germline V CDR1 and CDR2: GTSNPN, SVGIG (reference sequence). This CDR3 is built from 13 residues. The CDR3 DNA reads as TGTGCCTGGAGCAGACAGGGCAATGCTGAAGCTTTCTTT. Its translation: CAWSRQGNAEAFF.

This chain connects TRBV30 to TRBJ2-7; 10 bases agree with TRBD1. This CDR3 has 15 residues. The V and J ends lost 0 bases and 5 bases, in that order; junction bases with no gene match: 7. Looked up from germline, CDR1 is GTSNPN and CDR2 is SVGIG (reference sequence). In nucleotides, the CDR3 is TGTGCCTGGAGTGTCCCGGGACAGGGGAGACACGAGCAGTACTTC. The encoded protein is CAWSVPGQGRHEQYF.

The chain joins TRBV7-9 to TRBJ2-3; D might be TRBD1 (5 bases). V gave up 5 bases and J gave up 1 base, with 16 bases separating them. This CDR3 region has 16 residues. Germline assignment: CDR1 SEHNR and CDR2 FQNEAQ (reference sequence). CDR3 nucleotides: TGTGCCAGCAGCCCAGGGCCCCTGGGTGGCACAGATACGCAGTATTTT. Its translation is CASSPGPLGGTDTQYF.

The chain combines TRBV29-1 with TRBJ1-3, with D unresolved. The length of the CDR3 is 14 residues. CDR1 is SQVTM and CDR2 is ANQGSEA in the germline V gene. The germline V and J ends were trimmed by 1 base and 0 bases, with 7 bases remaining between them. The CDR3 DNA follows: TGCAGCGTTGAAGGACGGTTCTCTGGAAACACCATATATTTT. This codes for CSVEGRFSGNTIYF.

The J gene is TRBJ2-7, the V gene TRBV25-1; 7 bases are shared with TRBD2. V trimming: 4 bases; J trimming: 3 bases; junction bases outside the gene matches: 6. The CDR3 consists of 14 residues. The germline CDR1 and CDR2 sequences are MGHDK and SYGVNS. The CDR3 DNA is TGTGCCAGCAGTGGGAGAGTAGCGGGCTACGAGCAGTACTTC. It codes for CASSGRVAGYEQYF.

The chain links TRBV30 to TRBJ2-7; 9 bases line up with TRBD1. Germline CDR1 is GTSNPN and CDR2 is SVGIG (reference sequence). The CDR3 is 15 amino acids. With 8 bases clipped from V and 2 bases from J, the junction kept 13 bases outside the gene matches. CDR3 DNA sequence: TGTGCCCTGGACCCTGACGGGACAGGGCCCTACGAGCAGTACTTC. Translation: CALDPDGTGPYEQYF.

This clone came up a few times. The V and J genes are TRBV29-1 and TRBJ1-2, with a weak D call TRBD1 (5 bases). Germline V CDR1 and CDR2: SQVTM, ANQGSEA. CDR3 length: 12 amino acids. V was cut by 4 bases and J by 7 bases, with 13 bases left in between. The CDR3 nucleotides are TGCAGCGTTGCGGGACCCGAGCTTGGCTACACCTTC. This sequence encodes CSVAGPELGYTF.

The chain recombines TRBV27 with TRBJ1-5, with TRBD1 matching over 9 bases. The CDR3 extends over 14 amino acids. The germline gives CDR1 MNHEY, CDR2 SMNVEV (reference sequence). Trimming cost V 5 bases and J 6 bases; bases outside gene matches: 5. CDR3 DNA: TGTGCCAGCAGTAACAGGGGGCCCTTTCAGCCCCAGCATTTT. It codes for CASSNRGPFQPQHF.

The V gene is TRBV30, the J gene TRBJ1-1; D remains ambiguous. Deletions cut 1 base from V and 4 bases from J, with 7 bases between. Germline V gene data show CDR1 as GTSNPN and CDR2 as SVGIG (reference sequence). This CDR3 region has 12 residues. CDR3 region: CAWSEQLTEAFF. DNA of the CDR3: TGTGCCTGGAGTGAACAGCTCACTGAAGCTTTCTTT. The variable domain in full, with the rest retrieved from reference TRBV30 and TRBJ1-1, is SQTIHQWPATLVQPVGSPLSLECTVEGTSNPNLYWYRQAAGRGLQLLFYSVGIGQISSEVPQNLSASRPQDRQFILSSKKLLLSDSGFYLCAWSEQLTEAFFGQGTRLTVV.

This chain joins TRBV21-1 and TRBJ2-5. TRBV21-1 is a pseudogene locus. The CDR3 covers 13 residues. CDR3 residues: CASSTQGGETQYF. The CDR3 DNA reads TGTGCCAGCAGCACACAGGGAGGAGAGACCCAGTACTTC.

The V call is TRBV9, the J call TRBJ2-7; 11 nucleotides match TRBD2. The trim removed 1 base at V and 5 bases at J, leaving 2 bases unmatched. The CDR3 runs to 14 residues. Germline CDR1 reads SGDLS; CDR2 reads YYNGEE. CDR3 sequence: CASSVTSGSHEQYF. The CDR3 region has the DNA TGTGCCAGCAGCGTAACTAGCGGGAGCCACGAGCAGTACTTC.

The chain uses TRBV25-1 and TRBJ2-1; tentative D call: TRBD2 (5 bases). The germline V gene has CDR1 MGHDK and CDR2 SYGVNS. There are 11 residues in the CDR3. Trimming shortened V by 4 bases and J by 16 bases, and 14 bases separated the two germline ends. CDR3 in DNA: TGTGCCAGCAGTGCGGGGAGCTGGGAATTCTTC. Protein: CASSAGSWEFF.

This clone was found a few times. This chain joins TRBV9 and TRBJ2-4; 7 bases are a match to TRBD2. The ends lost 3 bases at V and 1 base at J; junction bases unmatched: 10. The CDR3 contains 17 residues. Germline V gene data show CDR1 as SGDLS and CDR2 as YYNGEE. CDR3 residues: CASSAPHGGSAKNIQYF. The CDR3 DNA sequence: TGTGCCAGCAGCGCTCCTCACGGGGGGTCGGCCAAAAACATTCAGTACTTC. The full variable domain, rest sourced from reference TRBV9 and TRBJ2-4, is DSGVTQTPKHLITATGQRVTLRCSPRSGDLSVYWYQQSLDQGLQFLIQYYNGEERAKGNILERFSAQQFPDLHSELNLSSLELGDSALYFCASSAPHGGSAKNIQYFGAGTRLSVL.

The chain links TRBV30 to TRBJ2-1; 7 positions agree with TRBD1. CDR1 and CDR2 (germline): GTSNPN, SVGIG (reference sequence). The CDR3 is 14 residues long. Trimming at V came to 5 bases and at J to 3 bases, leaving 7 bases not matched to a gene. CDR3 loop: CAWEQGKVYNEQFF. CDR3 nucleotides: TGTGCCTGGGAACAGGGGAAGGTCTACAATGAGCAGTTCTTC.

The chain employs TRBV7-9 and TRBJ2-5; 8 nucleotides line up with TRBD2. Germline values: CDR1 SEHNR, CDR2 FQNEAQ (reference sequence). The CDR3 runs to 12 residues. The J segment lost 4 bases and the V segment lost 10 bases, leaving 5 bases of the junction unmatched. The CDR3 sequence: CATGTRSETQYF. Here the CDR3 DNA reads TGTGCCACCGGGACTAGATCAGAGACCCAGTACTTC.